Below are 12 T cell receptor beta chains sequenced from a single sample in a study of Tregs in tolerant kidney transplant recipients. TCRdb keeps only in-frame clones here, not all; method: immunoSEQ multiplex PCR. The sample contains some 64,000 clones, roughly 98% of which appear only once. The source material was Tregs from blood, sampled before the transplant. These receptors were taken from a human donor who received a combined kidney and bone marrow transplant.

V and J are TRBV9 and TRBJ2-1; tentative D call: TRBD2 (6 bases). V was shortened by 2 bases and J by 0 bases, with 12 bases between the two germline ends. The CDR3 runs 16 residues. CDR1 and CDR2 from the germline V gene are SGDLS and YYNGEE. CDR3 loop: CASSVLRGNSYNEQFF. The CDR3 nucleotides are TGTGCCAGCAGCGTGTTACGGGGGAACTCCTACAATGAGCAGTTCTTC. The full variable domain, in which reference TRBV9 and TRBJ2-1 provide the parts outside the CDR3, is DSGVTQTPKHLITATGQRVTLRCSPRSGDLSVYWYQQSLDQGLQFLIQYYNGEERAKGNILERFSAQQFPDLHSELNLSSLELGDSALYFCASSVLRGNSYNEQFFGPGTRLTVL.

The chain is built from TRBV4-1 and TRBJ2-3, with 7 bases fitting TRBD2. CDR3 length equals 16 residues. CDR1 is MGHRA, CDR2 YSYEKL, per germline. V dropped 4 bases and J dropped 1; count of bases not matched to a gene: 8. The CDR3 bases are TGCGCCAGCAGCCGCAGACTAGCCGGACGCACAGATACGCAGTATTTT. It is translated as CASSRRLAGRTDTQYF.

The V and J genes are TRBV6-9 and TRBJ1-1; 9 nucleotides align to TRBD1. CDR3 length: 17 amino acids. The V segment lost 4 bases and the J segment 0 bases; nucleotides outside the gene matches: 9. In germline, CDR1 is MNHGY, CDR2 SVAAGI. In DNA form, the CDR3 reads TGTGCCAGCAGTTTTTTGACAGGGGGTATAATGAACACTGAAGCTTTCTTT. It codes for CASSFLTGGIMNTEAFF.

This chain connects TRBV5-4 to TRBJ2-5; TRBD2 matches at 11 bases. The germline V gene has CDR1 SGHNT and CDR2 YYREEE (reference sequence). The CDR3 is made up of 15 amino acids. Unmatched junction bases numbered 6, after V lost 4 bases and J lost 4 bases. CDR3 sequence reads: CASSVNSGGAETQYF. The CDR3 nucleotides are TGTGCCAGCAGCGTCAATAGCGGGGGGGCAGAGACCCAGTACTTC.

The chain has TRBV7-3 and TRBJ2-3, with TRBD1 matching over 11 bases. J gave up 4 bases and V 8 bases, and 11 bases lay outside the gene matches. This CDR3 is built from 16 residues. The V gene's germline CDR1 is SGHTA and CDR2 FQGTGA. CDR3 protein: CASWYGQGARSDTQYF. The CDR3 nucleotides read TGTGCCAGCTGGTACGGACAGGGGGCGCGATCAGATACGCAGTATTTT.

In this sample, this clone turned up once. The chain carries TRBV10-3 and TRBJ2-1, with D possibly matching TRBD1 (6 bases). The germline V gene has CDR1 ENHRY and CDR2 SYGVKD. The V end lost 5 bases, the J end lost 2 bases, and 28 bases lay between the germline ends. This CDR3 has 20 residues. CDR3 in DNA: TGTGCCATCAGTAAACTCCTCCGCGCGGTCAGGGGACAACCCTACAATGAGCAGTTCTTC. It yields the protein CAISKLLRAVRGQPYNEQFF.

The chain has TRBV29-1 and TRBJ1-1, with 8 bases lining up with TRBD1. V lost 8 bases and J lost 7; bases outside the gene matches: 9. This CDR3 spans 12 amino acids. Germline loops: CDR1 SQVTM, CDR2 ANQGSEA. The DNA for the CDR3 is TGCAGCTCCAGGACAGGGCATGATGAAGCTTTCTTT. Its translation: CSSRTGHDEAFF.

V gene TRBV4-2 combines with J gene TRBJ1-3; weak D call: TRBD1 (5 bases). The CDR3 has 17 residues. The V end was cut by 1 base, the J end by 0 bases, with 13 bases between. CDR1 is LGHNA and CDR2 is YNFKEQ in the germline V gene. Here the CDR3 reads CASSQVTAGLSGNTIYF. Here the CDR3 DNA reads TGTGCCAGCAGCCAAGTAACGGCAGGGCTCTCTGGAAACACCATATATTTT.

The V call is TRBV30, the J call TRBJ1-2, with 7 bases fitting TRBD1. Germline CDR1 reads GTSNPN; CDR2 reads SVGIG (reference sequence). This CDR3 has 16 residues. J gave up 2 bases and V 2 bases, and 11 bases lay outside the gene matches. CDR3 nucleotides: TGTGCCTGGAGTTTCCGAGGGGGCAGGGGCAACTATGGCTACACCTTC. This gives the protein CAWSFRGGRGNYGYTF. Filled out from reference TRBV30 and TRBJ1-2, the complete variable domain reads SQTIHQWPATLVQPVGSPLSLECTVEGTSNPNLYWYRQAAGRGLQLLFYSVGIGQISSEVPQNLSASRPQDRQFILSSKKLLLSDSGFYLCAWSFRGGRGNYGYTFGSGTRLTVV.

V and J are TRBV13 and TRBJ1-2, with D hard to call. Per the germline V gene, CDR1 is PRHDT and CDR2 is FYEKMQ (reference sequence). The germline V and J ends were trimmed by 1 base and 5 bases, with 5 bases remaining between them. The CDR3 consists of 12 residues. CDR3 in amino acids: CASSLESYGYTF. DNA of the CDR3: TGTGCCAGCAGCTTAGAGAGTTATGGCTACACCTTC.

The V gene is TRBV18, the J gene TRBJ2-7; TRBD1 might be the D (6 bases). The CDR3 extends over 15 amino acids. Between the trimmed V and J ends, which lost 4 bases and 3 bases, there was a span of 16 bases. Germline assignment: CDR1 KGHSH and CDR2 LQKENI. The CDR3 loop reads CASSLQGFADYEQYF. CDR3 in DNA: TGTGCCAGCTCACTACAGGGTTTCGCGGACTACGAGCAGTACTTC. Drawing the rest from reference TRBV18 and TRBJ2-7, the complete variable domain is NAGVMQNPRHLVRRRGQEARLRCSPMKGHSHVYWYRQLPEEGLKFMVYLQKENIIDESGMPKERFSAEFPKEGPSILRIQQVVRGDSAAYFCASSLQGFADYEQYFGPGTRLTVT.

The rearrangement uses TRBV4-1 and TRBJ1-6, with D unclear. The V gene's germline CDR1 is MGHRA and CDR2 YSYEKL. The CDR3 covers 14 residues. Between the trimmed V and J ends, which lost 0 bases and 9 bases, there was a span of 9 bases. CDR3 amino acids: CASSQDNEVSPLHF. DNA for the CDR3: TGCGCCAGCAGCCAAGATAACGAGGTTTCACCCCTCCACTTT.